The clone carrying this TCR beta chain was observed a single time. Generated by immunoSEQ multiplex PCR, the TCRdb table keeps only in-frame clones and is missing some. The table shows just over 350,000 clones, with roughly 90% occurring only once. The data belong to a study of blood T cell repertoires in COVID-19. Looking at the study overall: There were acute and convalescent COVID-19 samples, and they came from the United States, Italy and Spain. T cells, B-cell-depleted T cells, or PBMCs provided the cDNA or gDNA that served as material.

Seattle patients were enrolled while actively infected and followed longitudinally. Per the germline V gene, CDR1 is LNHDA and CDR2 is SQIVND (reference sequence). V gave up 6 bases and J gave up 1 base, with 15 bases separating them. CDR3 length: 15 amino acids. This rearrangement joins TRBV19 to TRBJ1-2; D gene ambiguous. The material sequenced was peripheral blood. This receptor was identified in a woman aged 55-69 years with COVID-19, enrolled during active disease. The CDR3 reads CASSNGRGLNYGYTF. In DNA form, the CDR3 reads TGTGCCAGTAGCAACGGGAGAGGCCTTAACTATGGCTACACCTTC.